This passage covers 3 T cell receptor beta chains from one sample sequenced in a study of shared clonotypes between healthy human individuals. Repertoires were generated with immunoSEQ multiplex PCR, while TCRdb's copy carries only in-frame clones and drops some. This sample yields about 2.4 million clones, of which approximately 93% are seen a single time; about 0.34% belongs to the top ten. The source material was naive CD4+ T cells from PBMCs. Subset defined: CD45RA+ positively selected. Source of these receptors: a man between 18 and 35 years old in good health. Some clones in this sample may be carry-over from other donors' samples.

CDR3 residues: CASSPQETQYF. The CDR3 DNA sequence: TGTGCCAGCAGCCCCCAGGAGACGCAGTATTTT. This chain joins TRBV7-8 and TRBJ2-3, with no clear D. The germline V and J ends were trimmed by 5 bases and 9 bases, with 9 bases remaining between them. Germline lookup yields CDR1 SGHVS and CDR2 FQNEAQ. CDR3 size: 11 residues. Combining the CDR3 with reference TRBV7-8 and TRBJ2-3 gives the whole variable domain GAGVSQSPRYKVAKRGQDVALRCDPISGHVSLFWYQQALGQGPEFLTYFQNEAQLDKSGLPSDRFFAERPEGSVSTLKIQRTQQEDSAVYLCASSPQETQYFGPGTRLTVL.

The chain recombines TRBV11-2 with TRBJ2-2, with TRBD1 identical over 8 bases. CDR3 length: 18 residues. The ends lost 2 bases at V and 2 bases at J; junction bases unmatched: 10. Germline values: CDR1 SGHAT, CDR2 FQNNGV. The CDR3 reads CASSLLQRQGSNTGELFF. In nucleotides, the CDR3 is TGTGCCAGCAGCTTACTCCAGAGACAGGGGAGTAACACCGGGGAGCTGTTTTTT.

The chain has TRBV5-6 and TRBJ2-7; 9 bases are a match to TRBD1. CDR3 length equals 14 residues. Germline V gene lookup returns CDR1 SGHDT and CDR2 YYEEEE. V shed 3 bases, J shed 3 bases, and the junction held 4 bases outside the gene matches. The CDR3 region has the DNA TGTGCCAGCAGCTCTCCGGGACAGGGCTACGAGCAGTACTTC. As protein: CASSSPGQGYEQYF. Full variable domain (rest looked up from reference TRBV5-6 and TRBJ2-7): DAGVTQSPTHLIKTRGQQVTLRCSPKSGHDTVSWYQQALGQGPQFIFQYYEEEERQRGNFPDRFSGHQFPNYSSELNVNALLLGDSALYLCASSSPGQGYEQYFGPGTRLTVT.